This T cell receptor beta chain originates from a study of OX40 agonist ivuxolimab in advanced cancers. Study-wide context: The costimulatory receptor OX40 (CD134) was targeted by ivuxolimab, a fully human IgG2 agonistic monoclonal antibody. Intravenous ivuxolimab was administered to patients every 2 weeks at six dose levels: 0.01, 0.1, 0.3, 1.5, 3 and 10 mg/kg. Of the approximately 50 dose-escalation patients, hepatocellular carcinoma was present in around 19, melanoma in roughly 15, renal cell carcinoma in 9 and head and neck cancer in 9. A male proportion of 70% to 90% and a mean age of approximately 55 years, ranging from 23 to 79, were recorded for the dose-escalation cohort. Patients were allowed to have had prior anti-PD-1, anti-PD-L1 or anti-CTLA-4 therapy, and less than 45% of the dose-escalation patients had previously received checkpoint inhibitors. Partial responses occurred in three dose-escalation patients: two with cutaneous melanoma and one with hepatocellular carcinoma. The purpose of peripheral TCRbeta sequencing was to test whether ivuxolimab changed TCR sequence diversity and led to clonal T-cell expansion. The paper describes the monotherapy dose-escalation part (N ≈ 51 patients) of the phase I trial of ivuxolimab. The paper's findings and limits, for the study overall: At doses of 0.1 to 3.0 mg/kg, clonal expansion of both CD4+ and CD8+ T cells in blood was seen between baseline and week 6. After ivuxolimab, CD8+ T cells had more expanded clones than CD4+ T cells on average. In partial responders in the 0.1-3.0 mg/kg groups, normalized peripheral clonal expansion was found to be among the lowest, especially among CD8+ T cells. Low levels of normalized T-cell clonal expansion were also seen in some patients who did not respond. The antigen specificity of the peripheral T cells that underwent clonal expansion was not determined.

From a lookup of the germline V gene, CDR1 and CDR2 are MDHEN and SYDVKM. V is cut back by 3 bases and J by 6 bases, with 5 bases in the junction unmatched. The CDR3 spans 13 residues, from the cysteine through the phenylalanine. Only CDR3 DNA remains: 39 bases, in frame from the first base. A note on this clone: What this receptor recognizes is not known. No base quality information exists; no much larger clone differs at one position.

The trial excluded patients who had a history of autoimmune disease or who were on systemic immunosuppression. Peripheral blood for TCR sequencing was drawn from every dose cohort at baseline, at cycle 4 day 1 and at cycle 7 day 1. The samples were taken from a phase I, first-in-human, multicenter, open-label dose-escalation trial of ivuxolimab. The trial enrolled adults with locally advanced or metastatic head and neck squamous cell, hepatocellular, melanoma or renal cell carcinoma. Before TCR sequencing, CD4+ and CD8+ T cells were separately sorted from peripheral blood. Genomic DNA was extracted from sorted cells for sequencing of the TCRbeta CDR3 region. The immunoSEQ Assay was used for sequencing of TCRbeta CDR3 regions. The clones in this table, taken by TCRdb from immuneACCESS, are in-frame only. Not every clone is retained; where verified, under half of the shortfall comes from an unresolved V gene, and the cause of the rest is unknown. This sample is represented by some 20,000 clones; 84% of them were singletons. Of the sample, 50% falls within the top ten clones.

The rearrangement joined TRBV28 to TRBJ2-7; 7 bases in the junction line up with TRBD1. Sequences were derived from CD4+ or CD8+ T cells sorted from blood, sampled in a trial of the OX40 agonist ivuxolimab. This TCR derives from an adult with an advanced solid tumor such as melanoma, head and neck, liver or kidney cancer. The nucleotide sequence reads TGTGCCAGCAGTTTGACAGGGCCAGGCGAGCAGTACTTC. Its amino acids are CASSLTGPGEQYF.